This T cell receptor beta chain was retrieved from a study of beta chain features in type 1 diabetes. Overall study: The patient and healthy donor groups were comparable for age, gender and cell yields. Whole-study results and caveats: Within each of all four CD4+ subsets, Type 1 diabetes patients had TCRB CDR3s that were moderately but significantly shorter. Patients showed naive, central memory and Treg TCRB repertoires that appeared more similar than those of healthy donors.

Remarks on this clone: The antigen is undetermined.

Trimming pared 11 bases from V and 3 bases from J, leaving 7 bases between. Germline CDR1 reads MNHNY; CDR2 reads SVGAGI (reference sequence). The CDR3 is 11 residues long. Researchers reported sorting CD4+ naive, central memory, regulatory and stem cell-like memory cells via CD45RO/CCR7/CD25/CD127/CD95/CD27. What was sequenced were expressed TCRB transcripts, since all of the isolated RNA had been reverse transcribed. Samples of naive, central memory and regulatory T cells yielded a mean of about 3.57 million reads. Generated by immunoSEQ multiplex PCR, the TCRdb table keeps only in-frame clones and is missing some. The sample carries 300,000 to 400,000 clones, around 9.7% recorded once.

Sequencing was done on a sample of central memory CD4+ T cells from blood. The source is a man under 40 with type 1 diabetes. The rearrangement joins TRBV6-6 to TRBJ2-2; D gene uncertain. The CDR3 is CAARDTGELFF. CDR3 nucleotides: TGTGCCGCAAGGGACACCGGGGAGCTGTTTTTT.